This T cell receptor (beta chain) emerged from a study of identical twins. Study-wide results and limits: The analysis was cross-sectional rather than longitudinal within donors. Within cord blood, abundant beta clonotypes carried fewer insertions, but memory repertoires showed no such trend. The presence of invariant MAIT and iNKT cells could partly confound analyses of zero-insertion sequences. Compared with models, monozygotic twins showed more out-of-frame TCR alpha sharing.

Germline assignment: CDR1 SGHKS and CDR2 YYEKEE (reference sequence). CDR3 size: 18 residues. V lost 1 base, J lost 0 bases, and 19 bases lay in between. TCRdb fed the 5' RACE reads into MiXCR, producing one record per CDR3 protein. The sample has 1.5 million to 2 million distinct CDR3 sequences; around 33% are singletons. With respect to this clonotype: Its target is unknown.

The chain joins TRBV5-5 to TRBJ1-2, with D uncertain. The sequenced sample consisted of cord blood. The receptor was isolated from a newborn girl in good health. The CDR3 loop is CASSLFRVLPPSNYGYTF. The DNA for the CDR3 is TGTGCCAGCAGCTTGTTTAGGGTTCTTCCACCTTCTAACTATGGCTACACCTTC.